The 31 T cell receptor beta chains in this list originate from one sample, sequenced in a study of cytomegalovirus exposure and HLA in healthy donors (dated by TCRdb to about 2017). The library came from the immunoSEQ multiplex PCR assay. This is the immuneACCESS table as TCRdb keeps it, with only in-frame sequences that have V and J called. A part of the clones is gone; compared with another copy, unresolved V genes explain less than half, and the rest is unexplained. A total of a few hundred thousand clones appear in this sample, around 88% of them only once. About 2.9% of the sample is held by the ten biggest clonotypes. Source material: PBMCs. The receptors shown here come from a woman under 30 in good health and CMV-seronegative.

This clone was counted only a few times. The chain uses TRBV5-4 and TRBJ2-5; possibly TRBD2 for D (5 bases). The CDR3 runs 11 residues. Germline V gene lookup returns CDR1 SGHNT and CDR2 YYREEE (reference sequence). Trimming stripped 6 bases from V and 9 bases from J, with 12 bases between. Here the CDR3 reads CASKGDGAQYF. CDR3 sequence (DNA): TGTGCCAGCAAGGGAGACGGGGCCCAGTACTTC.

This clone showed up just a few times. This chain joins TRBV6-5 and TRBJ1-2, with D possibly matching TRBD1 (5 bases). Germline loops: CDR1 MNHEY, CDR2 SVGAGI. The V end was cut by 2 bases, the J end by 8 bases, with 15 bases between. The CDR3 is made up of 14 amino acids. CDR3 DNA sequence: TGTGCCAGCAGTTACCACAGCTCAGGGTTCGGCTACACCTTC. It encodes CASSYHSSGFGYTF.

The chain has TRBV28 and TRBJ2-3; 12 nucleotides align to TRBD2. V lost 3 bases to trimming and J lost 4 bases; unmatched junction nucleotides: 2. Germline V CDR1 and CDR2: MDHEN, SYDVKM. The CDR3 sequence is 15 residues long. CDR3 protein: CASSLASGRADTQYF. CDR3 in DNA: TGTGCCAGCAGTTTGGCTAGCGGGAGGGCAGATACGCAGTATTTT.

The DNA for the CDR3 is TGTGCCAGCAGCTTTTACTTTAACGGGTTTACGAATCAGCCCCAGCATTTT. Its translation is CASSFYFNGFTNQPQHF. The genes are TRBV11-2 and TRBJ1-5; D remains unclear. Trimming removed 3 bases from V and 4 bases from J, with 19 bases in between. This CDR3 is 17 amino acids long. Germline loops: CDR1 SGHAT, CDR2 FQNNGV.

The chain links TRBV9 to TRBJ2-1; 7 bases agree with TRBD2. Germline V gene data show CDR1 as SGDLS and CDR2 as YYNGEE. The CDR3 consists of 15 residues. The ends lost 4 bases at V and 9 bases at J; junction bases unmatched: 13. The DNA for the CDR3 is TGTGCCAGCAGCCCTACCCGGCGGGAGTCAGGTGAGCAGTTCTTC. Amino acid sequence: CASSPTRRESGEQFF.

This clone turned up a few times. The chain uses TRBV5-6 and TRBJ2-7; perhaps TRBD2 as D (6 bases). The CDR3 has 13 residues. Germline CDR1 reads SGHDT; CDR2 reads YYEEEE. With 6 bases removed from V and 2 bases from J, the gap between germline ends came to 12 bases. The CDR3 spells CASTGRRAYEQYF. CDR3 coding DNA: TGTGCCAGCACTGGGCGGAGGGCCTACGAGCAGTACTTC.

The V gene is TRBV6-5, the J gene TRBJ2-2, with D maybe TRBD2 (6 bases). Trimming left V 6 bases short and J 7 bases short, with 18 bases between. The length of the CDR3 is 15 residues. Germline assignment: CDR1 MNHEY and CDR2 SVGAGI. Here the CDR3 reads CASRAASVIGGELFF. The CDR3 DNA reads TGTGCCAGCAGGGCGGCTAGCGTTATAGGCGGGGAGCTGTTTTTT.

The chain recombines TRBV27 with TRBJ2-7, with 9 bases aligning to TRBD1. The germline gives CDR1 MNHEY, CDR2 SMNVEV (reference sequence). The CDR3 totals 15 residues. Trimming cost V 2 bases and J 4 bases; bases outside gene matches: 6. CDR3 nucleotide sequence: TGTGCCAGCAGTTTAGCAACAGGGGGCTGGTACGAGCAGTACTTC. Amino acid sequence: CASSLATGGWYEQYF.

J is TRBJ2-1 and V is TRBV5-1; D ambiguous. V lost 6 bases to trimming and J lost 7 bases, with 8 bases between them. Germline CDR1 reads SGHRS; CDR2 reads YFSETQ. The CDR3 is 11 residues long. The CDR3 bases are TGCGCCAGCAAGCTCAAGAATGAGCAGTTCTTC. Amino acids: CASKLKNEQFF.

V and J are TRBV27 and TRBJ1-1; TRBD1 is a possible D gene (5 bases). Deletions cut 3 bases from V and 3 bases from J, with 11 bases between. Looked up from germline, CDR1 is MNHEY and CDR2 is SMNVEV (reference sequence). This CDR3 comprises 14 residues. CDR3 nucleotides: TGTGCCAGCAGTTTGAAGGGGAGGTACACTGAAGCTTTCTTT. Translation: CASSLKGRYTEAFF.

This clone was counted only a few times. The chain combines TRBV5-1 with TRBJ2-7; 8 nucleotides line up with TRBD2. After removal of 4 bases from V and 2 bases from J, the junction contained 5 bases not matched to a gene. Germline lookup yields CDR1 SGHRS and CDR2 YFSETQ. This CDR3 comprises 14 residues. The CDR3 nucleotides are TGCGCCAGCAGCCAACTAGCGGACACCTACGAGCAGTACTTC. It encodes CASSQLADTYEQYF.

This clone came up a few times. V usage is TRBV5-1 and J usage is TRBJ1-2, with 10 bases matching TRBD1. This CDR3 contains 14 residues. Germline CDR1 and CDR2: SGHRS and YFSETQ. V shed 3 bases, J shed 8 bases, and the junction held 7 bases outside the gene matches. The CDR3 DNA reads TGCGCCAGCAGCTCCGGGACAGGGGCCCAAGGCTACACCTTC. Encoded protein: CASSSGTGAQGYTF.

Here the CDR3 DNA reads TGTGCCAGCAGTTTTAACGCAGGACTAGCGGGAGAGTCTGTAAATGAGCAGTTCTTC. Protein: CASSFNAGLAGESVNEQFF. This chain connects TRBV27 to TRBJ2-1; 13 bases map to TRBD2. This CDR3 is built from 19 residues. The V gene's germline CDR1 is MNHEY and CDR2 SMNVEV (reference sequence). Trimming took 3 bases from V and 7 from J; bases not matched to a gene: 15.

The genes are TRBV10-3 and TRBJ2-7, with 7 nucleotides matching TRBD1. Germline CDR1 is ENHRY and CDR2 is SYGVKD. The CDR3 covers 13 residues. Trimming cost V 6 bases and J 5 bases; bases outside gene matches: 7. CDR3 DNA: TGTGCCATCAGACTACAGGGGTACGACGAGCAGTACTTC. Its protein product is CAIRLQGYDEQYF.

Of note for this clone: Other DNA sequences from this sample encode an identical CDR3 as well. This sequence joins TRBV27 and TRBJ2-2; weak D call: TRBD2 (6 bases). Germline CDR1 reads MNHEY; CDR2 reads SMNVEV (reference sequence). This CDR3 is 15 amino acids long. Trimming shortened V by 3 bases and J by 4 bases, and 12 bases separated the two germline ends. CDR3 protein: CASSFSTSGTGELFF. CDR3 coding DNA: TGTGCCAGCAGTTTCTCGACTAGTGGCACCGGGGAGCTGTTTTTT.

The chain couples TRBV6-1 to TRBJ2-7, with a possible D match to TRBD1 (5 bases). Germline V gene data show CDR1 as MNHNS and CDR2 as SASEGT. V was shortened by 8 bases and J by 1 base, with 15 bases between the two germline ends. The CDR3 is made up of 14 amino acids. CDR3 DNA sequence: TGTGCCAGCTCCGACAGAGATCTTTCCTACGAGCAGTACTTC. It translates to CASSDRDLSYEQYF.

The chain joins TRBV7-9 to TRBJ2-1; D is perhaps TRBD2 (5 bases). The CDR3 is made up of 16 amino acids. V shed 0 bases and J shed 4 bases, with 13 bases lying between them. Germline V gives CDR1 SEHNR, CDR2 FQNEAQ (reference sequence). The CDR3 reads CASSLAEDRLYNEQFF. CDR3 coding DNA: TGTGCCAGCAGCTTAGCGGAGGATCGGCTTTACAATGAGCAGTTCTTC.

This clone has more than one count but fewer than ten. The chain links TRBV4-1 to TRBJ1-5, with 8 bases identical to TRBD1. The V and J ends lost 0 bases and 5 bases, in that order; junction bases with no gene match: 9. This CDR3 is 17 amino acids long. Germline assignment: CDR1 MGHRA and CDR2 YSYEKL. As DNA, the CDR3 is TGCGCCAGCAGCCAAGATTGGGCGGCAGGGGGCCATCAGCCCCAGCATTTT. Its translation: CASSQDWAAGGHQPQHF.

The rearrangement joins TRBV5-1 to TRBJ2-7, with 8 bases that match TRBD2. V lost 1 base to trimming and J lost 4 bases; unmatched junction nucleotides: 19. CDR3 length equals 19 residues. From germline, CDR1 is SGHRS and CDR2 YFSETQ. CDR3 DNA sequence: TGCGCCAGCAGCTTGTCGACTCTGGGAGCGGGGGCGGTTGGATACGAGCAGTACTTC. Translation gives CASSLSTLGAGAVGYEQYF.

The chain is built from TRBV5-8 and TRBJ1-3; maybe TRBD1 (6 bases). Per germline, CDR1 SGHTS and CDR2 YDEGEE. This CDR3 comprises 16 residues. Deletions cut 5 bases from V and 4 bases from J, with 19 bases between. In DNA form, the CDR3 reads TGTGCCAGCAGTCATCCTGGCAGGGGAGACGGAAACACCATATATTTT. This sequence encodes CASSHPGRGDGNTIYF.

The CDR3 DNA is TGTGCCAGCAGCGACCGACAGGGATACGGCTACACCTTC. Its protein is CASSDRQGYGYTF. This rearrangement joins TRBV7-6 to TRBJ1-2; TRBD1 matches at 7 bases. The J segment lost 8 bases and the V segment lost 5 bases, leaving 8 bases of the junction unmatched. Germline V lookup: CDR1 SGHVS, CDR2 FNYEAQ. There are 13 residues in the CDR3.

CDR3 coding DNA: TGTGCCAGCAGCTCGCCTTGGGGACTAGCGGGGGCAGGGAGAGAGACCCAGTACTTC. Translating gives CASSSPWGLAGAGRETQYF. The chain combines TRBV5-6 with TRBJ2-5; 14 nucleotides line up with TRBD2. CDR3 length equals 19 residues. The germline V gene has CDR1 SGHDT and CDR2 YYEEEE. The trim removed 3 bases at V and 4 bases at J, leaving 14 bases unmatched. Complete variable domain (other parts from reference TRBV5-6 and TRBJ2-5): DAGVTQSPTHLIKTRGQQVTLRCSPKSGHDTVSWYQQALGQGPQFIFQYYEEEERQRGNFPDRFSGHQFPNYSSELNVNALLLGDSALYLCASSSPWGLAGAGRETQYFGPGTRLLVL.

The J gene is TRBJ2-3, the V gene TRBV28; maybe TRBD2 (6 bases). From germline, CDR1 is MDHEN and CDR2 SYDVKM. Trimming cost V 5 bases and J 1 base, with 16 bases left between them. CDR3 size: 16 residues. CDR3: CASSPRDSTGTDTQYF. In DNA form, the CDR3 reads TGTGCCAGCAGTCCCCGGGACTCAACGGGCACAGATACGCAGTATTTT.

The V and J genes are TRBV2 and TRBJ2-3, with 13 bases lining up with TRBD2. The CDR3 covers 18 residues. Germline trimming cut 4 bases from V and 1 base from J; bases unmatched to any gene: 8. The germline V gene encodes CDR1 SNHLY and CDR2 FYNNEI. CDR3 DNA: TGTGCCAGCAGTGGTAGGACTAGCGGGAGTAGGGGCACAGATACGCAGTATTTT. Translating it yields CASSGRTSGSRGTDTQYF.

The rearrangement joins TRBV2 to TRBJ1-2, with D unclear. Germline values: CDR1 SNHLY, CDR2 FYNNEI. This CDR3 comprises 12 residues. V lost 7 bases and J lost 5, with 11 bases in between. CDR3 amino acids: CASIDQDYGYTF. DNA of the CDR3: TGTGCCAGCATCGACCAGGATTATGGCTACACCTTC.

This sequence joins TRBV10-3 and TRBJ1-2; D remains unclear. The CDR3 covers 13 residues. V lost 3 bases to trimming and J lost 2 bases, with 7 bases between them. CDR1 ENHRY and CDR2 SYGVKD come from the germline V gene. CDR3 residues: CAISDTLNYGYTF. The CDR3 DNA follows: TGTGCCATCAGTGATACTCTCAACTATGGCTACACCTTC.

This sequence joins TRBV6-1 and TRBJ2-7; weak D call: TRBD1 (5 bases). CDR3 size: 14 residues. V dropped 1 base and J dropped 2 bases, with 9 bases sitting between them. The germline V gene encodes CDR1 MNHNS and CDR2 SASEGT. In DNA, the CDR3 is TGTGCCAGCAGTGAAGAGGACAAAGCCTACGAGCAGTACTTC. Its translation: CASSEEDKAYEQYF.

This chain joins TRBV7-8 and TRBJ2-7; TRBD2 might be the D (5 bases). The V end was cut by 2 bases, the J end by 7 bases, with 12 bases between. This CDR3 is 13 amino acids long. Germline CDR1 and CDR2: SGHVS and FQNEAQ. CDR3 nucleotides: TGTGCCAGCAGCTTACGGTCTTCGGGGGAGCAGTACTTC. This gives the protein CASSLRSSGEQYF.

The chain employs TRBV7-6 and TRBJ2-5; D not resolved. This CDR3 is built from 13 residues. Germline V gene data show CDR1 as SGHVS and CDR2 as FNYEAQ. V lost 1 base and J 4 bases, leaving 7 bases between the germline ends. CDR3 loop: CASSLGSLETQYF. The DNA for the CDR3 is TGTGCCAGCAGCTTAGGTAGTTTAGAGACCCAGTACTTC.

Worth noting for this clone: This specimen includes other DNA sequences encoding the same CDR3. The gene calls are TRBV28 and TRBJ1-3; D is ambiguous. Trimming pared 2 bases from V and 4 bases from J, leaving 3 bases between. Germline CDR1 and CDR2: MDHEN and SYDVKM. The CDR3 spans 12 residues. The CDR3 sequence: CASSLIGNTIYF. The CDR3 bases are TGTGCCAGCAGTTTAATAGGAAACACCATATATTTT.

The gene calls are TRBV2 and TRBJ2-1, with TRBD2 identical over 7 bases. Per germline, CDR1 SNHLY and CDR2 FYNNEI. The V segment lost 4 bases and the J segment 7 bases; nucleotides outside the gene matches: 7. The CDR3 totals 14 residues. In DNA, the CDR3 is TGTGCCAGCAGTGTGGCGGGAGAGTTTAATGAGCAGTTCTTC. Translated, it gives CASSVAGEFNEQFF.